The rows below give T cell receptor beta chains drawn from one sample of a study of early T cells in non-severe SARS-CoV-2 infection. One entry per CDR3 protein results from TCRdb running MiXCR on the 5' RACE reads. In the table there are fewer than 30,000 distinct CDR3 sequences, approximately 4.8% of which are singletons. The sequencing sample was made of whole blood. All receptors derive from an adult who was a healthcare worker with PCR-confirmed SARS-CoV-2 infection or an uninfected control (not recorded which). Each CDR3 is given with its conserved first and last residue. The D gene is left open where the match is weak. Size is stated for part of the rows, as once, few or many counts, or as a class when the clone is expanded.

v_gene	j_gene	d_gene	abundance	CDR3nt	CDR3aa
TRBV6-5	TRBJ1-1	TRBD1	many	TGTGCCAGCAGGGGACAGGGGGCCGGTGGCACTGAAGCTTTCTTT	CASRGQGAGGTEAFF
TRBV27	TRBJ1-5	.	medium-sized	TGTGCCAGCTCCAAACAGGGTCAGCCCCAGCATTTT	CASSKQGQPQHF
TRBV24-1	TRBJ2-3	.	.	TGTGCCACCAGTGATTTTTCGCAACGCACAGATACGCAGTATTTT	CATSDFSQRTDTQYF
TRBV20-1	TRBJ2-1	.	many	TGCAGTGCTCCGGACTGGGACAATGAGCAGTTCTTC	CSAPDWDNEQFF
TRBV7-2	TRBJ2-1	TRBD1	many	TGTGCCAGCAGCTTAAGGACAGGTAACAATGAGCAGTTCTTC	CASSLRTGNNEQFF
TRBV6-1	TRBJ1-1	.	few	TGTGCCAGCAGTGAAGGGGGTTTTAACACTGAAGCTTTCTTT	CASSEGGFNTEAFF
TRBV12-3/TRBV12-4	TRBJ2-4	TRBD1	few	TGTGCCAGCAGTTTAGCGGGACAGCCCCTAGCCAAAAACATTCAGTACTTC	CASSLAGQPLAKNIQYF
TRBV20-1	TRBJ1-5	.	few	TGCAGTGCTAGAGATTGGAACAGCACGTCTGATCAGCCCCAGCATTTT	CSARDWNSTSDQPQHF
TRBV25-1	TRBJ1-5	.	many	TGTGCCAGCAGTGATCGGGGTCATCAGCCCCAGCATTTT	CASSDRGHQPQHF
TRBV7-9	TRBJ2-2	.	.	TGTGCCAGCATCGGCCTGACAGAGTTCACCGGGGAGCTGTTTTTT	CASIGLTEFTGELFF
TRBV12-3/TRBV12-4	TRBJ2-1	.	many	TGTGCCAGCAGTTTATGGGGGTCGGGCTCCAATGAGCAGTTCTTC	CASSLWGSGSNEQFF
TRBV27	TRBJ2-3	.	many	TGTGCCAGCAGTTTAGGGAGCCCTCTAGATACGCAGTATTTT	CASSLGSPLDTQYF
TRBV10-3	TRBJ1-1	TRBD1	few	TGTGCCATATCCGGGACAGAGAACACTGAAGCTTTCTTT	CAISGTENTEAFF
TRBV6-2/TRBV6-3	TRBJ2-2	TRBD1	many	TGTGCCAGCAGCCCAACAGGGGCGGCCGGGGAGCTGTTTTTT	CASSPTGAAGELFF
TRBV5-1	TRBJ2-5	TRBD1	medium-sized	TGCGCCAGCAGCATGACAGGGTACCAAGAGACCCAGTACTTC	CASSMTGYQETQYF
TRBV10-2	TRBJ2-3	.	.	TGCGCCAGCAGTATAAGACAGATCGATACGCAGTATTTT	CASSIRQIDTQYF
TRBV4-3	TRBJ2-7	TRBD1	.	TGCGCCAGCAGCCCCTCCGGGACAGGGGGCTACGAGCAGTACTTC	CASSPSGTGGYEQYF
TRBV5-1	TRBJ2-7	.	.	TGCGCCAGCAGCTTGGCTGCCTCCTACGAGCAGTACTTC	CASSLAASYEQYF
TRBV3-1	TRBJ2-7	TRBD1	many	TGTGCCAGCAGCCCCTCGGACAGGGGGTTGTACGAGCAGTACTTC	CASSPSDRGLYEQYF
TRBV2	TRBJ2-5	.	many	TGTGCCAGCAGTGCCACGCAAGAGACCCAGTACTTC	CASSATQETQYF
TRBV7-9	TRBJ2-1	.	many	TGTGCCAGCAGCTTAGCGGATGAGCAGTTCTTC	CASSLADEQFF
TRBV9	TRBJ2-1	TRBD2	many	TGTGCCAGCAGCGTAGGCGGGGGGCACCGAAATGAGCAGTTCTTC	CASSVGGGHRNEQFF
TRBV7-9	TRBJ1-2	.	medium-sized	TGTGCCAGCAGCTTAGCACTGACCCGACGCTATGGCTACACCTTC	CASSLALTRRYGYTF
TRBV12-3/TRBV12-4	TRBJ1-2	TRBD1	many	TGTGCCAGCAGTTTAGGGGACAGGTATATCTATGGCTACACCTTC	CASSLGDRYIYGYTF
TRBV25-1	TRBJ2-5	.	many	TGTGCCAGCAGTGAGCGGTCTAGCTGGTATCAAGAGACCCAGTACTTC	CASSERSSWYQETQYF
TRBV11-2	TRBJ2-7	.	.	TGTGCCAGCAGCTTACGGACACACTCCTACGAGCAGTACTTC	CASSLRTHSYEQYF
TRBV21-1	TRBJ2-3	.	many	TGTGCCAGCAGCAAAAGGAGAGATACGCAGTATTTT	CASSKRRDTQYF
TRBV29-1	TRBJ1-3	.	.	TGCAGCGTTGCCGGCCCCGGACAGAGCTCTGGAAACACCATATATTTT	CSVAGPGQSSGNTIYF
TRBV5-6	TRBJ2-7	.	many	TGTGCCAGCAGCTTGACAGGGTCCTACGAGCAGTACTTC	CASSLTGSYEQYF
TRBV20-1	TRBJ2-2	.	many	TGCAGTGCTAGAGATCCCCTACGGGGAGCGGACACCGGGGAGCTGTTTTTT	CSARDPLRGADTGELFF
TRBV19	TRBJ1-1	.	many	TGTGCCAGTAGTACCAGCCTCGGGGGGAACACTGAAGCTTTCTTT	CASSTSLGGNTEAFF
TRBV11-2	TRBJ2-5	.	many	TGTGCCAGCAGCGCCAACCAGGGGCGTCAGACCCAGTACTTC	CASSANQGRQTQYF
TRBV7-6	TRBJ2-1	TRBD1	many	TGTGCCAGCAGCCTCTCCGGGACAGGGCTGAATGAGCAGTTCTTC	CASSLSGTGLNEQFF
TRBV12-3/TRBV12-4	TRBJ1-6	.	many	TGTGCCAGCAGCTCGACTTTTCCCAATTCACCCCTCCACTTT	CASSSTFPNSPLHF
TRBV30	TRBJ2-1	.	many	TGTGCCTGGAGTGACTCCTACAATGAGCAGTTCTTC	CAWSDSYNEQFF
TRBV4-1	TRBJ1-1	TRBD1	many	TGCGCCAGCAGCCAAGTATTGACAGGGAGGTGGACTGAAGCTTTCTTT	CASSQVLTGRWTEAFF
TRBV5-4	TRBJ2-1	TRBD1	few	TGTGCCAGCAGCCCCCGGGACAGGGGAGTTAATGAGCAGTTCTTC	CASSPRDRGVNEQFF
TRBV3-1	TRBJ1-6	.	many	TGTGCCAGCAGCCAGGGGAACAATAATTCACCCCTCCACTTT	CASSQGNNNSPLHF
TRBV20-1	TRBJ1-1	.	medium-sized	TGCAGTGCCCCCGTGGGGGACACTGAAGCTTTCTTT	CSAPVGDTEAFF
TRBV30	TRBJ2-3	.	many	TGTGCCTGGATTTATAGCACAGATACGCAGTATTTT	CAWIYSTDTQYF